The 18 T cell receptor beta chains in this list originate from one sample, sequenced in a study of cytomegalovirus exposure and HLA in healthy donors. PCR was performed using 60 Vbeta and 13 Jbeta primers. Data came from immunoSEQ multiplex PCR; TCRdb stores just in-frame clones and leaves some out. The sample lists more than 100,000 clones, roughly 80% occurring once. Material: PBMCs. These receptors originate from a female donor in good health and CMV-seropositive.

The J gene is TRBJ2-3, the V gene TRBV9; 7 bases are shared with TRBD2. Germline V lookup: CDR1 SGDLS, CDR2 YYNGEE. The trim removed 1 base at V and 0 bases at J, leaving 5 bases unmatched. The CDR3 is 16 amino acids. The CDR3 region is CASSVSGEGSTDTQYF. CDR3 in DNA: TGTGCCAGCAGCGTAAGCGGGGAGGGGAGCACAGATACGCAGTATTTT.

The chain employs TRBV30 and TRBJ2-3, with TRBD1 matching over 8 bases. CDR3 length: 13 residues. The junction had 4 bases not matched to a gene; V was cut back by 3 bases and J by 5 bases. CDR1 is GTSNPN, CDR2 SVGIG, per germline (reference sequence). The CDR3 coding sequence is TGTGCCTGGAGCGGACAGGGAAGAGATACGCAGTATTTT. Translation gives CAWSGQGRDTQYF.

With regard to this clone: Within the sample, other DNA sequences also encode this same CDR3. The chain couples TRBV29-1 to TRBJ1-1, with D maybe TRBD1 (5 bases). CDR3 length: 13 residues. The germline gives CDR1 SQVTM, CDR2 ANQGSEA. The V end was cut by 5 bases, the J end by 5 bases, with 15 bases between. The CDR3 sequence: CSVQEQDITEAFF. DNA for the CDR3: TGCAGCGTTCAGGAGCAGGACATTACTGAAGCTTTCTTT.

The chain joins TRBV28 to TRBJ2-7, with 7 nucleotides matching TRBD1. V shed 2 bases, J shed 7 bases, and the junction held 2 bases outside the gene matches. CDR3 size: 12 residues. In germline, CDR1 is MDHEN, CDR2 SYDVKM. The CDR3 coding sequence is TGTGCCAGCAGTTTAAGGGGGCGTGAGCAGTACTTC. Translating gives CASSLRGREQYF.

Only a few counts were recorded for this clone. The chain combines TRBV4-2 with TRBJ1-4; 8 bases are shared with TRBD1. There are 18 residues in the CDR3. Germline CDR1 LGHNA, CDR2 YNFKEQ. The J segment lost 8 bases and the V segment lost 0 bases, leaving 14 bases of the junction unmatched. CDR3 amino acids: CASSQDRTGGLEGEKLFF. Written as DNA, the CDR3 is TGTGCCAGCAGCCAAGATCGAACAGGGGGACTCGAAGGGGAAAAACTGTTTTTT.

The chain recombines TRBV5-1 with TRBJ2-5; D is perhaps TRBD2 (6 bases). This CDR3 contains 14 residues. Trimming took off 5 bases at V and 5 bases at J, with 16 bases between the two ends. Germline values: CDR1 SGHRS, CDR2 YFSETQ. The CDR3 DNA reads as TGCGCCAGCAGTCACCGGGGGTCCGCGGAGACCCAGTACTTC. Protein sequence: CASSHRGSAETQYF.

The chain joins TRBV14 to TRBJ2-1; 11 bases agree with TRBD1. This CDR3 spans 15 amino acids. V dropped 5 bases and J dropped 7; count of bases not matched to a gene: 7. Per germline, CDR1 SGHDN and CDR2 FVKESK. CDR3 residues: CASSDGQGATNEQFF. The CDR3 DNA reads TGTGCCAGCAGCGACGGACAGGGGGCTACTAATGAGCAGTTCTTC. The full variable domain, with the rest looked up from reference TRBV14 and TRBJ2-1, is EAGVTQFPSHSVIEKGQTVTLRCDPISGHDNLYWYRRVMGKEIKFLLHFVKESKQDESGMPNNRFLAERTGGTYSTLKVQPAELEDSGVYFCASSDGQGATNEQFFGPGTRLTVL.

The J gene is TRBJ1-4, the V gene TRBV27; no reliable D call. CDR1 and CDR2 from the germline V gene are MNHEY and SMNVEV (reference sequence). Trimming shortened V by 2 bases and J by 5 bases, and 9 bases separated the two germline ends. The CDR3 sequence is 14 residues long. The CDR3 DNA sequence: TGTGCCAGCAGTTTAGGGCACCGAAATGAAAAACTGTTTTTT. It encodes CASSLGHRNEKLFF.

The chain joins TRBV7-2 to TRBJ1-1; no reliable D call. The ends were cut back, 5 bases at V and 1 base at J, with 17 bases in the middle. The V gene's germline CDR1 is SGHTA and CDR2 FQGNSA. This CDR3 is built from 16 residues. CDR3 in amino acids: CASSRRPGSGNTEAFF. The CDR3 DNA reads as TGTGCCAGCAGCCGCCGGCCGGGATCGGGGAACACTGAAGCTTTCTTT.

The chain couples TRBV5-1 to TRBJ2-5, with D maybe TRBD1 (7 bases). Trimming left V 1 base short and J 5 bases short, with 15 bases between. The CDR3 length is 15 residues. CDR1 and CDR2 (germline): SGHRS, YFSETQ. CDR3 coding DNA: TGCGCCAGCAGCTTGTCCGGGGGACAGCGGGAGACCCAGTACTTC. Translation gives CASSLSGGQRETQYF.

The CDR3 DNA follows: TGTGCCTGGAGATCAGGGGACGGACATATACAAGAGACCCAGTACTTC. Residues: CAWRSGDGHIQETQYF. The chain couples TRBV30 to TRBJ2-5; D is perhaps TRBD1 (6 bases). Germline V gene sequence: CDR1 GTSNPN, CDR2 SVGIG (reference sequence). CDR3 length: 16 amino acids. Trimming removed 3 bases at V and 2 bases at J, with 19 bases between.

The gene calls are TRBV11-3 and TRBJ2-7, with 7 bases aligning to TRBD1. CDR3 length: 14 amino acids. Trimming cost V 4 bases and J 2 bases; bases outside gene matches: 5. Germline V gene lookup returns CDR1 SGHNT and CDR2 YENEEA. The CDR3 coding sequence is TGTGCCAGCAGCTCAGGGACAGACCCCTACGAGCAGTACTTC. This encodes CASSSGTDPYEQYF.

The V gene is TRBV4-3, the J gene TRBJ2-1; maybe TRBD1 (5 bases). The length of the CDR3 is 15 residues. V was trimmed by 1 base and J by 6 bases, leaving 13 bases between them. Germline loops: CDR1 LGHNA, CDR2 YSLEER. The CDR3 nucleotides are TGCGCCAGCAGCCAAGGGCAGGGTTATTTCAATGAGCAGTTCTTC. Translation: CASSQGQGYFNEQFF.

As DNA, the CDR3 is TGTGCCAGCAGCGTAGGTCCAGGGGATGGCTACACCTTC. Its protein product is CASSVGPGDGYTF. The rearrangement joins TRBV9 to TRBJ1-2, with D possibly being TRBD1 (6 bases). CDR3 length equals 13 residues. CDR1 is SGDLS and CDR2 is YYNGEE in the germline V gene. V was shortened by 0 bases and J by 6 bases, with 9 bases between the two germline ends.

The chain is built from TRBV5-1 and TRBJ1-2; D is unclear. Trimming left V 4 bases short and J 8 bases short, with 12 bases between. CDR1 and CDR2 from the germline V gene are SGHRS and YFSETQ. This CDR3 is 12 amino acids long. The CDR3 spells CASSPLRGGYTF. In DNA, the CDR3 is TGCGCCAGCAGCCCACTCCGAGGAGGCTACACCTTC. Using reference TRBV5-1 and TRBJ1-2 for the parts outside the CDR3, the full variable domain is KAGVTQTPRYLIKTRGQQVTLSCSPISGHRSVSWYQQTPGQGLQFLFEYFSETQRNKGNFPGRFSGRQFSNSRSEMNVSTLELGDSALYLCASSPLRGGYTFGSGTRLTVV.

The chain carries TRBV29-1 and TRBJ2-1; 7 bases agree with TRBD1. The CDR3 consists of 12 residues. In germline, CDR1 is SQVTM, CDR2 ANQGSEA. The trim removed 7 bases at V and 10 bases at J, leaving 10 bases unmatched. CDR3 sequence reads: CSATPQGIEQFF. The CDR3 DNA reads as TGCAGCGCAACACCACAGGGGATCGAGCAGTTCTTC.

The count of this clone is one. Other DNA sequences within the sample encode an identical CDR3. The CDR3 nucleotides are TGTGCCAGCAGCCCAGGACAGGGGCAGGAGACCCAGTACTTC. Protein product: CASSPGQGQETQYF. V and J are TRBV7-9 and TRBJ2-5, with 9 bases identical to TRBD1. Germline CDR1 is SEHNR and CDR2 is FQNEAQ (reference sequence). The CDR3 is 14 amino acids. J lost 5 bases, V lost 5 bases, and 6 bases had no gene match.

With regard to this clone: The germline gene is not matched at one end of the junction; a read error may be the cause. The rearrangement uses TRBV7-7 and TRBJ2-7; D remains ambiguous. Germline V lookup: CDR1 SSHAT, CDR2 FNYEAQ (reference sequence). The CDR3 covers 15 residues. The CDR3 region is CASSLGMTGSYEQYF. The DNA of the CDR3 is TGTGCTAGCAGCTTAGGGATGACGGGTTCATACGAGCAGTACTTC. The variable domain in full, with the rest retrieved from reference TRBV7-7 and TRBJ2-7, is GAGVSQSPRYKVTKRGQDVTLRCDPISSHATLYWYQQALGQGPEFLTYFNYEAQPDKSGLPSDRFSAERPEGSISTLTIQRTEQRDSAMYRCASSLGMTGSYEQYFGPGTRLTVT.